Listed below are T cell receptor beta chains from one sample, sequenced in a study of T cell changes during pregnancy in multiple sclerosis. Method: immunoSEQ multiplex PCR; TCRdb's copy keeps in-frame clones and lacks some. The sample yields roughly 93,000 clones, 92% seen once. The source was peripheral blood, collected after pregnancy. The receptor source for this set is a female donor with multiple sclerosis, enrolled in a pregnancy study. CDR3s include the opening cysteine and the closing phenylalanine or tryptophan. The D gene is left open where the match is weak. Some rows have no size entry. The others give once, few or many, or a class for an expanded clone.

v_gene	d_gene	j_gene	abundance	len	CDR3nt	CDR3aa
TRBV5-1	-	TRBJ1-5	-	17	TGCGCCAGCAGCTTGGATAGTTCTCCGCTTAGCAATCAGCCCCAGCATTTT	CASSLDSSPLSNQPQHF
TRBV2	TRBD2	TRBJ2-1	-	14	TGTGCCAGCCGGACTAGCGGGCGTTACAATGAGCAGTTCTTC	CASRTSGRYNEQFF
TRBV27	-	TRBJ2-7	-	13	TGTGCCAGCAGTTTGGGGACTGACTACGAGCAGTACTTC	CASSLGTDYEQYF
TRBV5-1	-	TRBJ2-3	-	14	TGCGCCAGCAGCTTGGAAGGCGGGACAGATACGCAGTATTTT	CASSLEGGTDTQYF
TRBV10-3	-	TRBJ2-3	-	14	TGTGCCATCAGTGAGTCCAGGAGCACAGATACGCAGTATTTT	CAISESRSTDTQYF
TRBV19	-	TRBJ1-3	-	11	TGTGCCAGTAGCCGGGACTTAACCATATATTTT	CASSRDLTIYF
TRBV27	TRBD1	TRBJ2-1	-	16	TGTGCCAGCAGTCCCCTCGGACAGGGGGCCCACAATGAGCAGTTCTTC	CASSPLGQGAHNEQFF
TRBV5-4	-	TRBJ2-5	-	15	TGTGCCAGCAGCTTGGGGACGGGGGGCCCGGAGACCCAGTACTTC	CASSLGTGGPETQYF
TRBV5-6	-	TRBJ1-5	-	14	TGTGCCAGCAGCTTGTATACGGGGGGACAGCCCCAGCATTTT	CASSLYTGGQPQHF
TRBV2	TRBD2	TRBJ2-1	once	15	TGTGCCAGCCCGGGGAGCGGGAGGAGTTCAGGTGAGCAGTTCTTC	CASPGSGRSSGEQFF
TRBV19	TRBD2	TRBJ2-1	once	15	TGTGCCAGTAGTATTGCTAGCGGAGCCTACAATGAGCAGTTCTTC	CASSIASGAYNEQFF
TRBV29-1	-	TRBJ1-3	-	12	TGCAGCGTTACGGGCTCTGGAAACACCATATATTTT	CSVTGSGNTIYF
TRBV6-1	TRBD1	TRBJ2-1	once	15	TGTGCCAGCCCTGATGGACAGGGGATGAGGAATGAGCAGTTCTTC	CASPDGQGMRNEQFF
TRBV18	TRBD1	TRBJ1-1	-	17	TGTGCCAGCTCACGGACAGGGGCGGATCCTTTAAACACTGAAGCTTTCTTT	CASSRTGADPLNTEAFF
TRBV5-4	TRBD1	TRBJ2-2	few	16	TGTGCCAGCAGCTTGGGAGGGACAGGGATCACCGGGGAGCTGTTTTTT	CASSLGGTGITGELFF
TRBV5-1	-	TRBJ2-3	few	15	TGCGCCAGCAGCTTGGAGACACCTAGCACAGATACGCAGTATTTT	CASSLETPSTDTQYF
TRBV7-8	TRBD2	TRBJ2-7	-	14	TGTGCCAGCAGCTTGGGGGGGGGCTCCTACGAGCAGTACTTC	CASSLGGGSYEQYF
TRBV19	TRBD2	TRBJ2-1	-	16	TGTGCCAGTAGTATAAGGCTGGGACTAGCCTCCAATGAGCAGTTCTTC	CASSIRLGLASNEQFF
TRBV5-4	-	TRBJ1-1	-	14	TGTGCCAGCAGCTCTGGGGGGAGGAGAACTGAAGCTTTCTTT	CASSSGGRRTEAFF
TRBV30	-	TRBJ2-7	-	15	TGTGCCTGGAGTCCTTCTCCGTACTTGACCTACGAGCAGTACTTC	CAWSPSPYLTYEQYF
TRBV9	TRBD2	TRBJ2-3	-	16	TGTGCCAGCAGCAAGGGACTAGCGGGCCTCACAGATACGCAGTATTTT	CASSKGLAGLTDTQYF
TRBV12-2	-	TRBJ2-7	-	16	TGTGCAAGTCGCTTGGGTCAGGGGGCCGTTTCCTACGAGCAGTACTTC	CASRLGQGAVSYEQYF
TRBV18	TRBD2	TRBJ2-2	-	16	TGTGCCAGCTCACCCACTACTAGCGGGAGGCCCGGGGAGCTGTTTTTT	CASSPTTSGRPGELFF
TRBV6-6	TRBD1	TRBJ1-2	-	13	TGTGCCAGCCGAGCCGGACAGGGCGGGGGCTACACCTTC	CASRAGQGGGYTF
TRBV11-1	TRBD2	TRBJ2-7	-	15	TGTGCCAGCAGCCTTAGCGGGAGTTCCCTCTACGAGCAGTACTTC	CASSLSGSSLYEQYF
TRBV29-1	TRBD1	TRBJ1-2	-	14	TGCAGCGTTGATTTACAGGGGGACAACTATGGCTACACCTTC	CSVDLQGDNYGYTF
TRBV6-1	-	TRBJ2-3	-	14	TGTGCCAGCAGGAAAAGCTCGAACGCAGATACGCAGTATTTT	CASRKSSNADTQYF
TRBV30	TRBD2	TRBJ2-1	once	15	TGTGCCTGGAGTAGATTAGCGGGAGGGCCAGGTGAGCAGTTCTTC	CAWSRLAGGPGEQFF